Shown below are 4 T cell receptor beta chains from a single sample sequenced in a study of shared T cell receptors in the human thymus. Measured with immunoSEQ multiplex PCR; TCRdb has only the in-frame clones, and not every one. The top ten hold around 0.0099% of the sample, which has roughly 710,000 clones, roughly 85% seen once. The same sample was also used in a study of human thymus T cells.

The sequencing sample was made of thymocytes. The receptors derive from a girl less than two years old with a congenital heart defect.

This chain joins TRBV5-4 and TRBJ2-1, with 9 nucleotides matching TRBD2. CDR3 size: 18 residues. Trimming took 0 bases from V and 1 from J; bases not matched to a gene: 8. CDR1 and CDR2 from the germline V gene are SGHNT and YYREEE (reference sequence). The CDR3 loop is CASSLGRAGGNSYNEQFF. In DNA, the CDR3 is TGTGCCAGCAGCTTGGGAAGAGCGGGGGGTAATTCCTACAATGAGCAGTTCTTC.

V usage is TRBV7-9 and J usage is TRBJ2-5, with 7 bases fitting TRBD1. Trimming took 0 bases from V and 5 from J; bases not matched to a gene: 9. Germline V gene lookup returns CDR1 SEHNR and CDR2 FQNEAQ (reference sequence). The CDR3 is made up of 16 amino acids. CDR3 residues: CASSLANPTGTETQYF. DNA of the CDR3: TGTGCCAGCAGCTTAGCGAATCCGACAGGGACGGAGACCCAGTACTTC. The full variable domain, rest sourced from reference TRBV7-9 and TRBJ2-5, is DTGVSQNPRHKITKRGQNVTFRCDPISEHNRLYWYRQTLGQGPEFLTYFQNEAQLEKSRLLSDRFSAERPKGSFSTLEIQRTEQGDSAMYLCASSLANPTGTETQYFGPGTRLLVL.

CDR3 DNA sequence: TGTGCTAGTGTTCCGGACAGGGATAGCAATCAGCCCCAGCATTTT. Amino acids: CASVPDRDSNQPQHF. The chain combines TRBV12-5 with TRBJ1-5, with 8 bases that match TRBD1. Germline V gene data show CDR1 as LGHNT and CDR2 as FRNRAP. The V segment lost 7 bases and the J segment 0 bases; nucleotides outside the gene matches: 5. The CDR3 contains 15 residues. Full variable domain (remainder filled in from reference TRBV12-5 and TRBJ1-5): DARVTQTPRHKVTEMGQEVTMRCQPILGHNTVFWYRQTMMQGLELLAYFRNRAPLDDSGMPKDRFSAEMPDATLATLKIQPSEPRDSAVYFCASVPDRDSNQPQHFGDGTRLSIL.

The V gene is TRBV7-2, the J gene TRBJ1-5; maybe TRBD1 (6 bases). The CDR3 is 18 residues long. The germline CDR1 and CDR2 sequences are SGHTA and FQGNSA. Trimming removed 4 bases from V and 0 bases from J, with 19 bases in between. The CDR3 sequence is CASSSSGTPDYSNQPQHF. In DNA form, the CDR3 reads TGTGCCAGCAGCTCCTCCGGGACACCCGACTATAGCAATCAGCCCCAGCATTTT. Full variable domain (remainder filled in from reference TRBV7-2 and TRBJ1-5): GAGVSQSPSNKVTEKGKDVELRCDPISGHTALYWYRQSLGQGLEFLIYFQGNSAPDKSGLPSDRFSAERTGGSVSTLTIQRTQQEDSAVYLCASSSSGTPDYSNQPQHFGDGTRLSIL.